This entry lists 13 T cell receptor beta chains sequenced from one sample in a study of lymphopenia after photon versus proton radiotherapy (dated by TCRdb to between 2018 and 2021). The library was produced with the immunoSEQ multiplex PCR assay. Not all clones reach the TCRdb copy of this immuneACCESS table, which keeps in-frame sequences only. Checked studies attribute under half of the gap to unresolved V genes and leave the rest unexplained. Present in this sample are about 28,000 clones, around 82% of which were seen just once. Of the sample, over 30% falls within the top ten clones. This specimen was peripheral blood, taken from a patient treated with photon-based radiotherapy. All receptors derive from a middle-aged man with gastric cancer.

This clone was counted a single time. The genes are TRBV18 and TRBJ2-1, with 9 bases matching TRBD2. CDR1 KGHSH and CDR2 LQKENI come from the germline V gene. J was trimmed by 14 bases and V by 0 bases; bases with no gene match: 8. The length of the CDR3 is 14 residues. This CDR3 is CASSPPAGGGVEFF. DNA of the CDR3: TGTGCCAGCTCACCACCTGCGGGGGGGGGCGTTGAGTTCTTC.

This clone has just a few counts. The gene calls are TRBV18 and TRBJ1-5, with 8 bases identical to TRBD1. The CDR3 spans 13 residues. Germline lookup yields CDR1 KGHSH and CDR2 LQKENI. After removal of 5 bases from V and 5 bases from J, the junction contained 2 bases not matched to a gene. CDR3: CASSLQGDQPQHF. In DNA form, the CDR3 reads TGTGCCAGCTCATTACAGGGGGATCAGCCCCAGCATTTT.

This chain joins TRBV5-1 and TRBJ1-2, with D unresolved. From germline, CDR1 is SGHRS and CDR2 YFSETQ. This CDR3 is built from 14 residues. Trimming stripped 4 bases from V and 2 bases from J, with 12 bases between. CDR3 sequence reads: CASSDRARNYGYTF. The CDR3 bases are TGCGCCAGCAGCGATAGGGCCCGGAACTATGGCTACACCTTC.

The chain combines TRBV6-4 with TRBJ2-3, with 7 bases aligning to TRBD2. The V segment lost 5 bases and the J segment 2 bases; nucleotides outside the gene matches: 4. Germline V lookup: CDR1 MRHNA, CDR2 SNTAGT. The CDR3 length is 14 residues. The CDR3 coding sequence is TGTGCCAGCAGTCCAAGCGGGATCACAGATACGCAGTATTTT. It encodes CASSPSGITDTQYF.

CDR3: CASSDSIRGNEQFF. In DNA, the CDR3 is TGTGCCAGCAGTGACTCGATTCGGGGGAATGAGCAGTTCTTC. This chain connects TRBV6-4 to TRBJ2-1, with D perhaps TRBD2 (6 bases). Germline loops: CDR1 MRHNA, CDR2 SNTAGT. Trimming removed 0 bases at V and 7 bases at J, with 10 bases between. This CDR3 has 14 amino acids.

This chain uses TRBV18 with TRBJ1-6; tentatively, D is TRBD1 (5 bases). Trimming took off 3 bases at V and 4 bases at J, with 7 bases between the two ends. The CDR3 is 14 amino acids. Germline assignment: CDR1 KGHSH and CDR2 LQKENI. CDR3 sequence: CASSPRQYNSPLHF. The DNA for the CDR3 is TGTGCCAGCTCACCCCGACAGTATAATTCACCCCTCCACTTT.

The chain couples TRBV19 to TRBJ1-4, with D hard to call. The CDR3 has 13 amino acids. V lost 7 bases to trimming and J lost 5 bases, with 11 bases between them. Looked up from germline, CDR1 is LNHDA and CDR2 is SQIVND (reference sequence). The CDR3 DNA reads TGTGCCAGTACCAGAGGAGTGAATGAAAAACTGTTTTTT. Residues: CASTRGVNEKLFF.

The chain has TRBV11-3 and TRBJ1-2; D remains unclear. V lost 5 bases to trimming and J lost 1 base, with 8 bases between them. Germline loops: CDR1 SGHNT, CDR2 YENEEA. The CDR3 has 13 residues. The CDR3 DNA is TGTGCCAGCAGCCAGCGCTATAACTATGGCTACACCTTC. Translating gives CASSQRYNYGYTF.

The chain is built from TRBV6-5 and TRBJ1-2; weak D call: TRBD1 (6 bases). Trimming removed 6 bases from V and 4 bases from J, with 15 bases in between. The V gene's germline CDR1 is MNHEY and CDR2 SVGAGI. The CDR3 is 14 amino acids. CDR3 sequence: CASSPTGTLYGYTF. CDR3 bases: TGTGCCAGCAGCCCGACAGGCACACTCTATGGCTACACCTTC.

This chain uses TRBV27 with TRBJ1-6; 9 nucleotides match TRBD1. V trimming: 5 bases; J trimming: 7 bases; junction bases outside the gene matches: 6. CDR3 length: 15 residues. In germline, CDR1 is MNHEY, CDR2 SMNVEV (reference sequence). The CDR3 coding sequence is TGTGCCAGCAGTCACGGGACAGGGAGGAATTCACCCCTCCACTTT. It codes for CASSHGTGRNSPLHF.

This chain's CDR3 is CASRTISSGGYTF. The CDR3 region has the DNA TGTGCCAGCAGGACGATCTCCTCGGGAGGCTACACCTTC. This chain uses TRBV6-5 with TRBJ1-2; no clear D gene. V was trimmed by 6 bases and J by 8 bases, leaving 16 bases between them. The germline V gene has CDR1 MNHEY and CDR2 SVGAGI. The CDR3 length is 13 residues.

CDR3 region: CASSPGAGGLTDTQYF. The CDR3, as DNA: TGTGCCAGCAGCCCAGGTGCAGGGGGCCTGACAGATACGCAGTATTTT. The V and J genes are TRBV7-3 and TRBJ2-3; 8 bases map to TRBD1. The CDR3 is made up of 16 amino acids. J was trimmed by 3 bases and V by 5 bases; bases with no gene match: 10. Looked up from germline, CDR1 is SGHTA and CDR2 is FQGTGA.

The V call is TRBV18, the J call TRBJ1-4; no clear D. The CDR3 sequence is 15 residues long. Germline CDR1 and CDR2: KGHSH and LQKENI. V gave up 3 bases and J gave up 4 bases, with 12 bases separating them. The CDR3 region is CASSPGGRGNEKLFF. Written as DNA, the CDR3 is TGTGCCAGCTCACCGGGAGGGCGAGGTAATGAAAAACTGTTTTTT.